These T cell receptor beta chains were read from a single sample in a study of blood T cell repertoires in COVID-19. This table comes from immunoSEQ multiplex PCR, and its TCRdb copy is limited to in-frame clones, with some not included. The repertoire consists of approximately 150,000 clones, with roughly 87% occurring once and the leading ten covering roughly 9.1%. Sequenced: peripheral blood. The receptors come from a woman between 65 and 79 years old with acute or convalescent COVID-19. The CDR3 runs from the conserved cysteine through the conserved F or W. The D gene is left open where the match is weak. Where a row states a size, it is once, few, many or the class of an expanded clone; other rows omit it.

j_gene | abundance | v_gene | d_gene | CDR3aa | CDR3nt
TRBJ2-3 | . | TRBV19 | . | CASSIVGGFTDTQYF | TGTGCCAGTAGTATAGTGGGGGGTTTCACAGATACGCAGTATTTT
TRBJ1-1 | . | TRBV6-5 | TRBD1 | CASSRDRATEAFF | TGTGCCAGCAGTAGAGACAGGGCCACTGAAGCTTTCTTT
TRBJ1-6 | . | TRBV14 | . | CASSSLPNSPLHF | TGTGCCAGCAGCTCCCTTCCCAATTCACCCCTCCACTTT
TRBJ2-7 | . | TRBV7-9 | . | CASSLGRDSYEQYF | TGTGCCAGCAGCTTAGGACGGGACTCCTACGAGCAGTACTTC
TRBJ1-2 | once | TRBV5-6 | TRBD1 | CASSLVGTGYYGYTF | TGTGCCAGCAGCTTGGTAGGGACAGGGTACTATGGCTACACCTTC
TRBJ1-1 | . | TRBV7-3 | TRBD1 | CASSPGDRGTSTEAFF | TGTGCCAGCAGCCCCGGGGACAGGGGGACAAGCACTGAAGCTTTCTTT
TRBJ1-5 | . | TRBV7-2 | . | CASSLVNRNQPQHF | TGTGCCAGCAGCTTAGTTAACAGAAATCAGCCCCAGCATTTT
TRBJ1-5 | few | TRBV19 | TRBD1 | CASSGPGGSGFQPQHF | TGTGCCAGTAGTGGGCCAGGGGGGAGCGGCTTTCAGCCCCAGCATTTT
TRBJ2-2 | . | TRBV5-1 | TRBD2 | CASSRNLAGGTTGELFF | TGCGCCAGCAGCCGAAACCTGGCGGGGGGGACCACCGGGGAGCTGTTTTTT
TRBJ2-5 | . | TRBV4-3 | . | CASSQANAVQETQYF | TGCGCCAGCAGCCAAGCCAATGCGGTCCAAGAGACCCAGTACTTC
TRBJ1-3 | . | TRBV28 | TRBD1 | CASTTGTGFSMAGNTIYF | TGTGCCTCCACGACCGGGACAGGGTTTTCGATGGCTGGAAACACCATATATTTT
TRBJ2-1 | few | TRBV15 | . | CATSRDLGGLREQFF | TGTGCCACCAGCAGAGATCTAGGAGGCCTACGCGAGCAGTTCTTC
TRBJ1-2 | . | TRBV7-9 | . | CASSASEEGYTF | TGTGCCAGCAGCGCCTCCGAGGAGGGCTACACCTTC
TRBJ2-7 | . | TRBV15 | . | CATSRAQGKSYEQYF | TGTGCCACCAGCAGAGCCCAGGGTAAATCCTACGAGCAGTACTTC
TRBJ1-2 | few | TRBV18 | . | CASSEGQLVDYGYTF | TGTGCCAGCTCAGAGGGACAACTAGTCGACTATGGCTACACCTTC
TRBJ2-5 | once | TRBV7-2 | . | CASSFAGEETQYF | TGTGCCAGCAGCTTCGCGGGTGAAGAGACCCAGTACTTC
TRBJ1-6 | many | TRBV5-6 | . | CASSLRWSYNSPLHF | TGTGCCAGCAGCCTCCGGTGGTCCTATAATTCACCCCTCCACTTT
TRBJ1-5 | once | TRBV28 | TRBD1 | CASSLRSGGANQPQHF | TGTGCCAGCAGTTTAAGGTCAGGGGGCGCGAATCAGCCCCAGCATTTT
TRBJ2-1 | few | TRBV11-3 | . | CASSLGRASHEQFF | TGTGCCAGCAGCTTAGGCAGAGCTAGCCATGAGCAGTTCTTC
TRBJ2-7 | . | TRBV7-9 | TRBD1 | CASSLGLDRGRNEQYF | TGTGCCAGCAGCTTAGGGTTGGACAGGGGTCGGAACGAGCAGTACTTC